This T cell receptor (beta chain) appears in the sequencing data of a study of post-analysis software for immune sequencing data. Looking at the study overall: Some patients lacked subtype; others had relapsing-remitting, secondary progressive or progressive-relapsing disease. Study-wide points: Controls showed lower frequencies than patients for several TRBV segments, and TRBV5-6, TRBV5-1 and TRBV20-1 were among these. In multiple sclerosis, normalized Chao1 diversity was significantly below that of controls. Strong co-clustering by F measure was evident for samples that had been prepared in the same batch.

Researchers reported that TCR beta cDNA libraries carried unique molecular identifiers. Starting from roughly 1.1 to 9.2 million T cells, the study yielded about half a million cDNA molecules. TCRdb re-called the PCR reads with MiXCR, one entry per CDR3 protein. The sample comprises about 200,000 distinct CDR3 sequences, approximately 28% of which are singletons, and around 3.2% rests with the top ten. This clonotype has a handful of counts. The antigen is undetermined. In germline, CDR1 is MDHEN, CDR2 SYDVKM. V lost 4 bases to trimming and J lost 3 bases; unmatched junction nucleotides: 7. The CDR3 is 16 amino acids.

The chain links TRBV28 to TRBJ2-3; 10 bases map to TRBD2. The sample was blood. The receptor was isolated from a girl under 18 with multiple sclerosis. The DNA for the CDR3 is TGTGCCAGCAGTTCTCTAGCGGGGGTGGGTACAGATACGCAGTATTTT. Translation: CASSSLAGVGTDTQYF.